This paragraph reports one T cell receptor (beta chain). TCRdb's table, derived via immunoSEQ multiplex PCR, lists solely in-frame clones and lacks some. Found here are some 650,000 clones, roughly 97% of them singletons; the top ten hold about 0.057%. The V gene's germline CDR1 is SNHLY and CDR2 FYNNEI. Trimming removed 6 bases at V and 3 bases at J, with 14 bases between. This CDR3 contains 14 residues. The sample originates from a study of shared clonotypes between healthy human individuals. Study background: Aged 18 to 49, the donors were two women and a few men.

This chain joins TRBV2 and TRBJ1-2; maybe TRBD1 (5 bases). This sequence was found in a woman aged 25 to 45 in good health. Sequenced input: naive CD4+ T cells sorted from blood. Subset given: CD45RA+ positively selected. The CDR3 DNA is TGTGCCAGCAGACACACCGCGGGGGACTATGGCTACACCTTC. Translating gives CASRHTAGDYGYTF. Full variable domain (remainder filled in from reference TRBV2 and TRBJ1-2): EPEVTQTPSHQVTQMGQEVILRCVPISNHLYFYWYRQILGQKVEFLVSFYNNEISEKSEIFDDQFSVERPDGSNFTLKIRSTKLEDSAMYFCASRHTAGDYGYTFGSGTRLTVV.